This T cell receptor (beta chain) is from a study of blood T cell repertoires in COVID-19. Study background: Some COVID-19 samples were acute and others convalescent; all came from the United States, Italy and Spain.

TCRdb keeps only in-frame clones here, not all; method: immunoSEQ multiplex PCR. The profile shows hundreds of thousands of clones, about 90% of them singletons. Trimming shortened V by 6 bases and J by 6 bases, and 11 bases separated the two germline ends. The CDR3 contains 13 residues. The V gene's germline CDR1 is LNHDA and CDR2 SQIVND (reference sequence). The TCR originated in a woman aged 18 to 35 with acute or convalescent COVID-19. Sequencing was done on a sample of peripheral blood. The chain carries TRBV19 and TRBJ1-4, with D possibly being TRBD1 (5 bases). The DNA for the CDR3 is TGTGCCAGTAGGATCGGGGGGGATGAAAAACTGTTTTTT. This translates into CASRIGGDEKLFF.